This is a list of T cell receptor beta chains from one sample in a study of CD8 T cells in Susac syndrome. TCRdb called the immunoSEQ multiplex PCR reads again in MiXCR, with one record for every CDR3 protein. The sample lists under 200,000 distinct CDR3 sequences, 85% to 95% occurring once. Sequencing was performed on CD4+ T cells from PBMCs. The origin of the receptors is a human donor in good health. CDR3s include the opening cysteine and the closing phenylalanine or tryptophan. Fields, in order: CDR3 length, V gene, clone size, J gene, D gene, CDR3 DNA, CDR3 protein. D genes are given only for firm matches. Size values are once, few and many counts, or a class for expanded clones, and some rows have none.

cdr3_length: 18
v_call: TRBV15
clone_size: NA
j_call: TRBJ2-6
d_call: TRBD1
cdr3_nt: TGTGCCACCAGCAGAAGGGACAGGGGGAGCTCTGGGGCCAACGTCCTGACTTTC
cdr3_aa: CATSRRDRGSSGANVLTF

cdr3_length: 13
v_call: TRBV20-1
clone_size: NA
j_call: TRBJ2-1
d_call: TRBD2
cdr3_nt: TGCAGTGCTAGACCGGGACTAGCGGCTGAGCAGTTCTTC
cdr3_aa: CSARPGLAAEQFF

cdr3_length: 14
v_call: TRBV7-9
clone_size: NA
j_call: TRBJ2-5
d_call: NA
cdr3_nt: TGTGCCAGCAGCTTAGGACAGACGGGCGAGACCCAGTACTTC
cdr3_aa: CASSLGQTGETQYF

cdr3_length: 12
v_call: TRBV5-1
clone_size: few
j_call: TRBJ2-3
d_call: NA
cdr3_nt: TGTGCCAGCAGCTTGGAGGCAGATACGCAGTATTTT
cdr3_aa: CASSLEADTQYF

cdr3_length: 13
v_call: TRBV30
clone_size: once
j_call: TRBJ1-2
d_call: NA
cdr3_nt: TGTGCCTGGAGCCATCACAGTAACTATGGCTACACCTTC
cdr3_aa: CAWSHHSNYGYTF

cdr3_length: 15
v_call: TRBV29-1
clone_size: once
j_call: TRBJ2-7
d_call: NA
cdr3_nt: TGCAGTGGAATTCCAGGACAGGGAGGGTCCTACGAGCAGTACTTC
cdr3_aa: CSGIPGQGGSYEQYF

cdr3_length: 15
v_call: TRBV20-1
clone_size: NA
j_call: TRBJ1-3
d_call: NA
cdr3_nt: TGCAGTGCTAGAGATTGGCAGGGTACTGGAAACACCATATATTTT
cdr3_aa: CSARDWQGTGNTIYF

cdr3_length: 14
v_call: TRBV10-3
clone_size: NA
j_call: TRBJ2-3
d_call: NA
cdr3_nt: TGTGCCACGGGAGACAGGGACCCCACAGATACGCAGTATTTT
cdr3_aa: CATGDRDPTDTQYF

cdr3_length: 18
v_call: TRBV20-1
clone_size: NA
j_call: TRBJ2-3
d_call: TRBD2
cdr3_nt: TGCAGTGCCGGGAGGGGTCTAGCGGGAGAGTGGAGCACAGATACGCAGTATTTT
cdr3_aa: CSAGRGLAGEWSTDTQYF

cdr3_length: 16
v_call: TRBV24-1
clone_size: NA
j_call: TRBJ2-1
d_call: NA
cdr3_nt: TGTGCCACCAGTGACCCAGGGGCTAGCCTACACAATGAGCAGTTCTTC
cdr3_aa: CATSDPGASLHNEQFF

cdr3_length: 17
v_call: TRBV15
clone_size: NA
j_call: TRBJ2-5
d_call: NA
cdr3_nt: TGTGCCACCAGCGGGGGGTTAAAACCCCCGAGAAGGGAGACCCAGTACTTC
cdr3_aa: CATSGGLKPPRRETQYF

cdr3_length: 17
v_call: TRBV4-3
clone_size: NA
j_call: TRBJ2-7
d_call: NA
cdr3_nt: TGCGCCAGCAGCCAAGGGCCCTCTTCACGGAGTTCCTACGAGCAGTACTTC
cdr3_aa: CASSQGPSSRSSYEQYF

cdr3_length: 17
v_call: TRBV7-9
clone_size: NA
j_call: TRBJ2-3
d_call: NA
cdr3_nt: TGTGCCAGCAGCGCGATAGACTATCGATCGCCCCTAGATACGCAGTATTTT
cdr3_aa: CASSAIDYRSPLDTQYF

cdr3_length: 14
v_call: TRBV6-2/TRBV6-3
clone_size: NA
j_call: TRBJ2-1
d_call: NA
cdr3_nt: TGTGCCAGCAGTCGTCTACACCTTAACAATGAGCAGTTCTTC
cdr3_aa: CASSRLHLNNEQFF

cdr3_length: 14
v_call: TRBV25-1
clone_size: NA
j_call: TRBJ2-1
d_call: NA
cdr3_nt: TGTGCCAGCAGTGAGGGGGGCCCTTACAATGAGCAGTTCTTC
cdr3_aa: CASSEGGPYNEQFF

cdr3_length: 13
v_call: TRBV28
clone_size: NA
j_call: TRBJ1-2
d_call: NA
cdr3_nt: TGTGCCAGCAGTCCGACACAGCCCTATGGCTACACCTTC
cdr3_aa: CASSPTQPYGYTF

cdr3_length: 16
v_call: TRBV20-1
clone_size: NA
j_call: TRBJ1-6
d_call: TRBD1
cdr3_nt: TGCAGTGCTAGATCTTCTACCGGGACAGGGGGTTCACCCCTCCACTTT
cdr3_aa: CSARSSTGTGGSPLHF

cdr3_length: 13
v_call: TRBV18
clone_size: NA
j_call: TRBJ1-4
d_call: NA
cdr3_nt: TGTGCCAGCTCACCAGGGGCTAATGAAAAACTGTTTTTT
cdr3_aa: CASSPGANEKLFF

cdr3_length: 12
v_call: TRBV5-4
clone_size: once
j_call: TRBJ2-7
d_call: NA
cdr3_nt: TGTGCCAGCAGCCTTACAGGGAACGAGCAGTACTTC
cdr3_aa: CASSLTGNEQYF

cdr3_length: 15
v_call: TRBV6-5
clone_size: NA
j_call: TRBJ2-1
d_call: TRBD2
cdr3_nt: TGTGCCAGCACCAGCCCCGGGACTAGCGGCAATGAGCAGTTCTTC
cdr3_aa: CASTSPGTSGNEQFF

cdr3_length: 16
v_call: TRBV15
clone_size: NA
j_call: TRBJ2-1
d_call: NA
cdr3_nt: TGTGCCACCAGCAGAGAAAGGGTAGGCCCCTACAATGAGCAGTTCTTC
cdr3_aa: CATSRERVGPYNEQFF

cdr3_length: 14
v_call: TRBV12-3/TRBV12-4
clone_size: NA
j_call: TRBJ2-7
d_call: TRBD2
cdr3_nt: TGTGCCAGCAGTACCCGAGCGGGGGCCTACGAGCAGTACTTC
cdr3_aa: CASSTRAGAYEQYF

cdr3_length: 17
v_call: TRBV20-1
clone_size: once
j_call: TRBJ2-2
d_call: TRBD2
cdr3_nt: TGCAGTGCTCCCCTCCGGGGGGGGCCGGGAGTTAGCGGGGAGCTGTTTTTT
cdr3_aa: CSAPLRGGPGVSGELFF

cdr3_length: 18
v_call: TRBV9
clone_size: NA
j_call: TRBJ2-1
d_call: TRBD2
cdr3_nt: TGTGCCAGCAGCCATCAGGCAATATCTAGCGGGGGCTACAATGAGCAGTTCTTC
cdr3_aa: CASSHQAISSGGYNEQFF

cdr3_length: 14
v_call: TRBV5-1
clone_size: NA
j_call: TRBJ1-2
d_call: NA
cdr3_nt: TGCGCCAGCAGCTTGTCCGCAGGGAACTATGGCTACACCTTC
cdr3_aa: CASSLSAGNYGYTF

cdr3_length: 13
v_call: TRBV27
clone_size: few
j_call: TRBJ2-5
d_call: NA
cdr3_nt: TGTGCCAGCAGTTCGGACAGACAAGAGACCCAGTACTTC
cdr3_aa: CASSSDRQETQYF

cdr3_length: 16
v_call: TRBV24-1
clone_size: NA
j_call: TRBJ2-3
d_call: TRBD2
cdr3_nt: TGTGCCACCAGTGACCCCACGGCGGGAGGGTCAGATACGCAGTATTTT
cdr3_aa: CATSDPTAGGSDTQYF

cdr3_length: 16
v_call: TRBV3-1
clone_size: NA
j_call: TRBJ2-5
d_call: TRBD2
cdr3_nt: TGTGCCAGCAGCCAAGACGTGGCTAGCGGGAGGTGGGCCCAGTACTTC
cdr3_aa: CASSQDVASGRWAQYF

cdr3_length: 16
v_call: TRBV27
clone_size: NA
j_call: TRBJ1-2
d_call: NA
cdr3_nt: TGTGCCAGCAGCCCTATCGGGACCCCGATGGGGAATGGCTACACCTTC
cdr3_aa: CASSPIGTPMGNGYTF

cdr3_length: 14
v_call: TRBV27
clone_size: NA
j_call: TRBJ2-7
d_call: TRBD1
cdr3_nt: TGTGCCAGCAGGGTCGGGACAGGGACCTACGTGCAGTACTTC
cdr3_aa: CASRVGTGTYVQYF

cdr3_length: 14
v_call: TRBV7-9
clone_size: NA
j_call: TRBJ1-2
d_call: TRBD1
cdr3_nt: TGTGCCAGCAGCTTTTCAGGGGGGAACTATGGCTACACCTTC
cdr3_aa: CASSFSGGNYGYTF

cdr3_length: 15
v_call: TRBV13
clone_size: NA
j_call: TRBJ1-1
d_call: NA
cdr3_nt: TGTGCCAGCAGCCTTAGGGGCCAGGGAGACACTGAAGCTTTCTTT
cdr3_aa: CASSLRGQGDTEAFF

cdr3_length: 13
v_call: TRBV20-1
clone_size: NA
j_call: TRBJ2-5
d_call: NA
cdr3_nt: TGCAGTGCTAGTCGGTCCAGTGGCGAGACCCAGTACTTC
cdr3_aa: CSASRSSGETQYF

cdr3_length: 16
v_call: TRBV5-1
clone_size: NA
j_call: TRBJ2-3
d_call: TRBD2
cdr3_nt: TGCGCCAGCAGCCGGACTAGCGGGGTGGCCACAGATACGCAGTATTTT
cdr3_aa: CASSRTSGVATDTQYF

cdr3_length: 16
v_call: TRBV3-1
clone_size: NA
j_call: TRBJ1-3
d_call: NA
cdr3_nt: TGTGCCAGCAGCTCTATGAGGGCCACGGGTGGAAACACCATATATTTT
cdr3_aa: CASSSMRATGGNTIYF

cdr3_length: 13
v_call: TRBV20-1
clone_size: NA
j_call: TRBJ2-2
d_call: NA
cdr3_nt: TGCAGTGCTTCCCAGGGTTTCACCGGGGAGCTGTTTTTT
cdr3_aa: CSASQGFTGELFF

cdr3_length: 15
v_call: TRBV20-1
clone_size: NA
j_call: TRBJ2-3
d_call: TRBD2
cdr3_nt: TGCAGTGGGACGGGAAGCGGGGTTAGCACAGATACGCAGTATTTT
cdr3_aa: CSGTGSGVSTDTQYF

cdr3_length: 15
v_call: TRBV27
clone_size: NA
j_call: TRBJ2-5
d_call: TRBD1
cdr3_nt: TGTGCCAGCAGTACCGGGACAGCGGCCCAAGAGACCCAGTACTTC
cdr3_aa: CASSTGTAAQETQYF

cdr3_length: 13
v_call: TRBV2
clone_size: NA
j_call: TRBJ1-6
d_call: NA
cdr3_nt: TGTGCCAGCAGTGAGGGCAGGAGTTCACCCCTCCACTTT
cdr3_aa: CASSEGRSSPLHF

cdr3_length: 15
v_call: TRBV5-1
clone_size: NA
j_call: TRBJ2-1
d_call: TRBD1
cdr3_nt: TGCGCCAGCAGTGAACCCCGGGACAGCTACAATGAGCAGTTCTTC
cdr3_aa: CASSEPRDSYNEQFF

cdr3_length: 14
v_call: TRBV21-1
clone_size: NA
j_call: TRBJ2-7
d_call: NA
cdr3_nt: TGTGCCAGCAGCCCGCAAGACAGGGTCAACGAGCAGTACTTC
cdr3_aa: CASSPQDRVNEQYF

cdr3_length: 14
v_call: TRBV23-1
clone_size: NA
j_call: TRBJ2-4
d_call: NA
cdr3_nt: TGCGCCAGCATCTGGGTGTGCGCCAAAAACATTCAGTACTTC
cdr3_aa: CASIWVCAKNIQYF

cdr3_length: 12
v_call: TRBV27
clone_size: NA
j_call: TRBJ2-1
d_call: NA
cdr3_nt: TGTGCCAGCTCCTCGTCCGCAAATGAGCAGTTCTTC
cdr3_aa: CASSSSANEQFF

cdr3_length: 15
v_call: TRBV28
clone_size: NA
j_call: TRBJ1-2
d_call: NA
cdr3_nt: TGTGCCAGCAGTTCCCACAGCGCCTCTAACTATGGCTACACCTTC
cdr3_aa: CASSSHSASNYGYTF

cdr3_length: 13
v_call: TRBV30
clone_size: NA
j_call: TRBJ1-1
d_call: NA
cdr3_nt: TGTGCCTGGAGTCGGGGTTCGCACACTGAAGCTTTCTTT
cdr3_aa: CAWSRGSHTEAFF

cdr3_length: 13
v_call: TRBV7-9
clone_size: NA
j_call: TRBJ2-1
d_call: TRBD2
cdr3_nt: TGTGCCAGCCCGACTAGCGGGAGGGATGAGCAGTTCTTC
cdr3_aa: CASPTSGRDEQFF

cdr3_length: 15
v_call: TRBV28
clone_size: NA
j_call: TRBJ2-5
d_call: NA
cdr3_nt: TGTGCCAGCAGTTCCCTCGCCTTGTACCAAGAGACCCAGTACTTC
cdr3_aa: CASSSLALYQETQYF

cdr3_length: 14
v_call: TRBV3-1
clone_size: NA
j_call: TRBJ2-6
d_call: NA
cdr3_nt: TGTGCCAGCAGCTCAGGGTCTGGGGCCAACGTCCTGACTTTC
cdr3_aa: CASSSGSGANVLTF

cdr3_length: 12
v_call: TRBV20-1
clone_size: NA
j_call: TRBJ2-7
d_call: NA
cdr3_nt: TGCAGTGCTACCTGGCGGGGCTACGAGCAGTACTTC
cdr3_aa: CSATWRGYEQYF

cdr3_length: 12
v_call: TRBV25-1
clone_size: NA
j_call: TRBJ2-1
d_call: NA
cdr3_nt: TGTGCCAGCAGTGAATTTGGGTGGGAGCAGTTCTTC
cdr3_aa: CASSEFGWEQFF

cdr3_length: 15
v_call: TRBV24-1
clone_size: NA
j_call: TRBJ2-2
d_call: NA
cdr3_nt: TGTGCCACCGGACCCAACTTCAAGTATCCAGGGGAGCTGTTTTTT
cdr3_aa: CATGPNFKYPGELFF

cdr3_length: 16
v_call: TRBV9
clone_size: NA
j_call: TRBJ1-6
d_call: TRBD1
cdr3_nt: TGTGCCAGCAGCGTAGCGGGGGACAGCTTTAATTCACCCCTCCACTTT
cdr3_aa: CASSVAGDSFNSPLHF

cdr3_length: 14
v_call: TRBV30
clone_size: NA
j_call: TRBJ2-6
d_call: NA
cdr3_nt: TGTGCCTGGACCCCCACCTCCCCGGGAGACGTCCTGACTTTC
cdr3_aa: CAWTPTSPGDVLTF

cdr3_length: 15
v_call: TRBV20-1
clone_size: NA
j_call: TRBJ2-3
d_call: NA
cdr3_nt: TGCAGTGCTAGAGACTCCAGCGGCGGGGCAGATACGCAGTATTTT
cdr3_aa: CSARDSSGGADTQYF

cdr3_length: 15
v_call: TRBV5-1
clone_size: NA
j_call: TRBJ2-5
d_call: NA
cdr3_nt: TGCGCCAGCAGTTCAGATGGGACCTTCCAAGAGACCCAGTACTTC
cdr3_aa: CASSSDGTFQETQYF

cdr3_length: 13
v_call: TRBV11-3
clone_size: once
j_call: TRBJ2-7
d_call: NA
cdr3_nt: TGTGCCAGCAGCCTCGGGACGCGACGGGAGCAGTACTTC
cdr3_aa: CASSLGTRREQYF

cdr3_length: 17
v_call: TRBV27
clone_size: NA
j_call: TRBJ2-4
d_call: TRBD2
cdr3_nt: TGTGCCAGCAGTCCCGCCCGGGAGGGACTAGCCAAAAACATTCAGTACTTC
cdr3_aa: CASSPAREGLAKNIQYF

cdr3_length: 14
v_call: TRBV12-5
clone_size: NA
j_call: TRBJ2-1
d_call: NA
cdr3_nt: TGTGCTAGTGGACACGGGCGCCTTAACAATGAGCAGTTCTTC
cdr3_aa: CASGHGRLNNEQFF

cdr3_length: 15
v_call: TRBV5-6
clone_size: NA
j_call: TRBJ2-1
d_call: TRBD1
cdr3_nt: TGTGCCAGCAGCCCGTCTGGGACAGCGAACCATGAGCAGTTCTTC
cdr3_aa: CASSPSGTANHEQFF